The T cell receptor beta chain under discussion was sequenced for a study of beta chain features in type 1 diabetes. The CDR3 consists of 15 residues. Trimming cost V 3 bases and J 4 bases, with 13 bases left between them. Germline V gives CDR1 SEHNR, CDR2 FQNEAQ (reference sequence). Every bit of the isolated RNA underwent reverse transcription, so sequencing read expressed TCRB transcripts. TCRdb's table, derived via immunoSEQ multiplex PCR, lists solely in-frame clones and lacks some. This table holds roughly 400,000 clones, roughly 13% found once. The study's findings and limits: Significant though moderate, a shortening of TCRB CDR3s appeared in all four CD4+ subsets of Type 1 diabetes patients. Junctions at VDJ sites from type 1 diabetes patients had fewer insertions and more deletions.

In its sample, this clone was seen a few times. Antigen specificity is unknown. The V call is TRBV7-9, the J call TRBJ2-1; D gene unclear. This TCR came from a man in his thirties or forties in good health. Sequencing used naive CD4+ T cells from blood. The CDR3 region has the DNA TGTGCCAGCAGCTTCGGTCACCCCGGATACAATGAGCAGTTCTTC. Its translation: CASSFGHPGYNEQFF. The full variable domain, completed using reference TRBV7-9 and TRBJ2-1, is DTGVSQNPRHKITKRGQNVTFRCDPISEHNRLYWYRQTLGQGPEFLTYFQNEAQLEKSRLLSDRFSAERPKGSFSTLEIQRTEQGDSAMYLCASSFGHPGYNEQFFGPGTRLTVL.